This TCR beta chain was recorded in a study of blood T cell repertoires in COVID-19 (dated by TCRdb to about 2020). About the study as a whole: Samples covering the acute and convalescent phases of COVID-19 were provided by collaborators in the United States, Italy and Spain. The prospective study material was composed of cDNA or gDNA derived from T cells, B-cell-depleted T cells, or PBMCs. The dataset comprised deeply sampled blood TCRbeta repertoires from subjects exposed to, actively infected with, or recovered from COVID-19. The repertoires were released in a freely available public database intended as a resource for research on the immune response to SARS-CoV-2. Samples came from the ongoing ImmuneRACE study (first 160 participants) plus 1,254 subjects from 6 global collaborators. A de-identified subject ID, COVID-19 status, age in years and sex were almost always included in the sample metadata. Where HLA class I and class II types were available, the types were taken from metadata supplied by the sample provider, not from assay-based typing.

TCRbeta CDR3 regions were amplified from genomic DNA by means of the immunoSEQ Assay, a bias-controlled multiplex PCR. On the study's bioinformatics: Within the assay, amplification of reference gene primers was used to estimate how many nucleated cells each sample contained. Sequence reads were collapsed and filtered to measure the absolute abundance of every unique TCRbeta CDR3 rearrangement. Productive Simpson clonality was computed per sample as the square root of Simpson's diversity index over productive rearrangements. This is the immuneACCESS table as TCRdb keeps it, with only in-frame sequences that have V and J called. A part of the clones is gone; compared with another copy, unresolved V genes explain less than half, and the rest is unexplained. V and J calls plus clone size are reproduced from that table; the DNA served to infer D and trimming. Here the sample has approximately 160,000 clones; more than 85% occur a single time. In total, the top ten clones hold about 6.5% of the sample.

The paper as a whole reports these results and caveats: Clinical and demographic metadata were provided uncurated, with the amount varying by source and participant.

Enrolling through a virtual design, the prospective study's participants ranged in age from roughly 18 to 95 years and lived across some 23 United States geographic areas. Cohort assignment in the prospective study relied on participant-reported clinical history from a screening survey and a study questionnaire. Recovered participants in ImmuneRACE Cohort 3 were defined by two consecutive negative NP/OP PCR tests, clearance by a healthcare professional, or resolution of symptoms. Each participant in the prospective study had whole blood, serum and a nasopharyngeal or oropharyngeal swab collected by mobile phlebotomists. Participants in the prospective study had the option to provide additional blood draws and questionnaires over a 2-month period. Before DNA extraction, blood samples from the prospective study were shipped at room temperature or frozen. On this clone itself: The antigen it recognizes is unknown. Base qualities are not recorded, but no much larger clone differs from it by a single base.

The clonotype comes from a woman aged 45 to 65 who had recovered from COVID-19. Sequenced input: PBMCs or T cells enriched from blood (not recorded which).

The sequenced DNA is TGTGCCAGCAGGACGATGGGCATCTATAATTCACCCCTCCACTTT. The resulting protein is CASRTMGIYNSPLHF. The chain uses TRBV6-5 and TRBJ1-6, with the D gene not confidently named. CDR1 and CDR2 (MNHEY, SVGAGI) derive from the germline V gene. From the cysteine through the phenylalanine, the CDR3 covers 15 amino acids. The read is trimmed to its CDR3 DNA, 45 bases read in frame from base 1. Relative to germline, V is 6 bases shorter and J is 3 bases shorter, with 12 bases between their ends.